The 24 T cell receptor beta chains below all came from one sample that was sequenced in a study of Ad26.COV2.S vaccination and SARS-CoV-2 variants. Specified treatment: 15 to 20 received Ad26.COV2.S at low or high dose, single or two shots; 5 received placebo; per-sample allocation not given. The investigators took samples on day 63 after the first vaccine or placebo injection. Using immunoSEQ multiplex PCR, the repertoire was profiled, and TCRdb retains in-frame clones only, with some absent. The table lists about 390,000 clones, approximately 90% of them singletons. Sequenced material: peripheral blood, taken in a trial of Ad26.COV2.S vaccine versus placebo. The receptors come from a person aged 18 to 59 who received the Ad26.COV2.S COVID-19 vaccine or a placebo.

The CDR3 coding sequence is TGTGCCAGCAGTCCTCGTCCCGACAGGGGGGAAACCTACGAGCAGTACTTC. Translating gives CASSPRPDRGETYEQYF. The chain combines TRBV27 with TRBJ2-7, with 9 bases lining up with TRBD1. From germline, CDR1 is MNHEY and CDR2 SMNVEV (reference sequence). The CDR3 loop spans 17 amino acids. V was clipped by 5 bases and J by 2 bases; unmatched bases: 13.

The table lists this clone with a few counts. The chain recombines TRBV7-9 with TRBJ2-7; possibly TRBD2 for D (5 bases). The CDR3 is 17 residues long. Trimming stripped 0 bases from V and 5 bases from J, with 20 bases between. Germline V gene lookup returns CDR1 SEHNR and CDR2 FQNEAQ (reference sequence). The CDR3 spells CASSLAHFEGSRNEQYF. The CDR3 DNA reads TGTGCCAGCAGCTTAGCGCACTTTGAGGGCTCTAGGAACGAGCAGTACTTC.

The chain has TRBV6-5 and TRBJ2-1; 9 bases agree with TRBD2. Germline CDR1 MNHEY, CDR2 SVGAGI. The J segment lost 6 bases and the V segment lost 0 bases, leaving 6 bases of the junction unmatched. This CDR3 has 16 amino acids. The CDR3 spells CASSYSSGGFLNEQFF. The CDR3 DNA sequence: TGTGCCAGCAGTTACTCGAGCGGGGGGTTCCTCAATGAGCAGTTCTTC.

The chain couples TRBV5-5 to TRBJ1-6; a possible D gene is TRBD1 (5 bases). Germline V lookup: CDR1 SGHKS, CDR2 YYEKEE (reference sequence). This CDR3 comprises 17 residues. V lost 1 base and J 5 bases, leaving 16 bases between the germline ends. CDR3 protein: CASSLRWIPGDNSPLHF. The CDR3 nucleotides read TGTGCCAGCAGCTTGAGGTGGATTCCGGGGGATAATTCACCCCTCCACTTT. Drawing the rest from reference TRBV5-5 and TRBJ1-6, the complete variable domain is DAGVTQSPTHLIKTRGQQVTLRCSPISGHKSVSWYQQVLGQGPQFIFQYYEKEERGRGNFPDRFSARQFPNYSSELNVNALLLGDSALYLCASSLRWIPGDNSPLHFGNGTRLTVT.

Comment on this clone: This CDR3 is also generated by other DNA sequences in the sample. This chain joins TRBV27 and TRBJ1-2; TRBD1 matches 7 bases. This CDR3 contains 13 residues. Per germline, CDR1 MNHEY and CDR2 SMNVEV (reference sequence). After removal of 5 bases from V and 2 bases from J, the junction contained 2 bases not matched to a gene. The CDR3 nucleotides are TGTGCCAGCAGTCTGACAGGGAACTATGGCTACACCTTC. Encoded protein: CASSLTGNYGYTF.

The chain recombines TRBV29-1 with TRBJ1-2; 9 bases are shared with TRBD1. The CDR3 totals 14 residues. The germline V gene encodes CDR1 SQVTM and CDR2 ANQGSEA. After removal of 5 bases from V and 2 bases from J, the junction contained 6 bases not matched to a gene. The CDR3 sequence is CSVFQTGGNYGYTF. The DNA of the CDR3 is TGCAGCGTTTTTCAGACAGGGGGAAACTATGGCTACACCTTC.

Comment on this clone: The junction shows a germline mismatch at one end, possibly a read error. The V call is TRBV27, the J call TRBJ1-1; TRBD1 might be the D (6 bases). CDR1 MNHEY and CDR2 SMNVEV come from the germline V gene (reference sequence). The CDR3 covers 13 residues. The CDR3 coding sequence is TGTGCCAGCAGTCTATCGACAGGAACAAAAGCTTTCTTT. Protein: CASSLSTGTKAFF.

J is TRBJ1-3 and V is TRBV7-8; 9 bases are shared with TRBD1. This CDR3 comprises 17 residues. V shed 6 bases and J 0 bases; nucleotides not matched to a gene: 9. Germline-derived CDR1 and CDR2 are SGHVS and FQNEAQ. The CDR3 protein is CASREEGTGSSGNTIYF. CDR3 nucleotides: TGTGCCAGCAGAGAGGAGGGGACAGGGAGCTCTGGAAACACCATATATTTT.

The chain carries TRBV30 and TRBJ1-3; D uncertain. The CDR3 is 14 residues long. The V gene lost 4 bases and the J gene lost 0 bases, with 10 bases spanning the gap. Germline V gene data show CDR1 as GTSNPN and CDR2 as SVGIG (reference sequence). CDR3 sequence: CAWTWASSGNTIYF. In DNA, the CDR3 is TGTGCCTGGACTTGGGCATCCTCTGGAAACACCATATATTTT.

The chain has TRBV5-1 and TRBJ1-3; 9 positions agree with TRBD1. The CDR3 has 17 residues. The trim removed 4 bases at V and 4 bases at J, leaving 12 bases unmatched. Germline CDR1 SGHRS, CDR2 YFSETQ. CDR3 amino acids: CASSLSPGQGIGNTIYF. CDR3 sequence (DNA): TGCGCCAGCAGCCTAAGCCCGGGACAGGGAATCGGAAACACCATATATTTT.

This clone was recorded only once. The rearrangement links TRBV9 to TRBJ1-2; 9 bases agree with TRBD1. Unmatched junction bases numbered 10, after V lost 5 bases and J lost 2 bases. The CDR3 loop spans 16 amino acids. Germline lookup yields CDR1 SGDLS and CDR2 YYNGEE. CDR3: CASRGPTGGENYGYTF. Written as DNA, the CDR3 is TGTGCCAGCAGGGGCCCCACAGGGGGCGAGAACTATGGCTACACCTTC. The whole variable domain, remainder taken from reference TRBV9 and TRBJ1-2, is DSGVTQTPKHLITATGQRVTLRCSPRSGDLSVYWYQQSLDQGLQFLIQYYNGEERAKGNILERFSAQQFPDLHSELNLSSLELGDSALYFCASRGPTGGENYGYTFGSGTRLTVV.

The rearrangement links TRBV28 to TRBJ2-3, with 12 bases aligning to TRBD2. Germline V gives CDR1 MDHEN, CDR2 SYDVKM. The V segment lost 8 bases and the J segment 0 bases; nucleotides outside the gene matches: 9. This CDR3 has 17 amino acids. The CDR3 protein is CASVRASGGDSTDTQYF. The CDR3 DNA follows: TGTGCCAGCGTCCGGGCTAGCGGGGGGGATAGCACAGATACGCAGTATTTT.

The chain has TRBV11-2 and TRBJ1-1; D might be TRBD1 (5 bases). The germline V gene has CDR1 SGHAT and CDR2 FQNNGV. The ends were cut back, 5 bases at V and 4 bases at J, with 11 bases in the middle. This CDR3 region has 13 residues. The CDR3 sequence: CASSQRGGTEAFF. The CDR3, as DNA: TGTGCCAGCAGCCAGCGCGGGGGCACTGAAGCTTTCTTT.

CDR3 in DNA: TGCAGTGCTAGTAGCGGGGGGGCCACAGATACGCAGTATTTT. Translating gives CSASSGGATDTQYF. The chain joins TRBV20-1 to TRBJ2-3; TRBD2 matches 11 bases. The CDR3 totals 14 residues. Germline V gene data show CDR1 as DFQATT and CDR2 as SNEGSKA (reference sequence). Trimming cost V 3 bases and J 2 bases; bases outside gene matches: 1.

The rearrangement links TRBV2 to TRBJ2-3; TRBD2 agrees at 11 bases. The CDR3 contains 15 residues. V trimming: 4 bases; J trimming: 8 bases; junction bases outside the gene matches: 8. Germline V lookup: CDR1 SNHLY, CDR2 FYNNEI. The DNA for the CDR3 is TGTGCCAGCAGTGGGGCTAGCGGGGGGTACGCTACGCAGTATTTT. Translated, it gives CASSGASGGYATQYF.

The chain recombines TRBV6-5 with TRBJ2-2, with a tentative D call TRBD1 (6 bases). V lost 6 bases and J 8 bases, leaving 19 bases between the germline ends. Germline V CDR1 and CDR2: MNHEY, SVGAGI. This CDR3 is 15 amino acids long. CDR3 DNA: TGTGCCAGCAGACTCCAAGTCCCCAGGGGTGGGGAGCTGTTTTTT. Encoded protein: CASRLQVPRGGELFF.

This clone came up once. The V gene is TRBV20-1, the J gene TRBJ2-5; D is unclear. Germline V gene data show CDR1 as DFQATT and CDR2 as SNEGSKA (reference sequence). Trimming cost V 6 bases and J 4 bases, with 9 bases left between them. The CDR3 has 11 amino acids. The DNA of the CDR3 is TGCAGTGCCAAGGTGGTAGAGACCCAGTACTTC. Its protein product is CSAKVVETQYF.

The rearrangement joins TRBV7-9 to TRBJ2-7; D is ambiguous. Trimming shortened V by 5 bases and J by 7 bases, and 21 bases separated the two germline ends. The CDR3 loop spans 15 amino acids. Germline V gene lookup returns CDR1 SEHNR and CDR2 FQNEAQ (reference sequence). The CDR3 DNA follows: TGTGCCAGCAGCCCCCCGGAGCAGCTACTTATAGAGCAGTACTTC. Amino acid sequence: CASSPPEQLLIEQYF. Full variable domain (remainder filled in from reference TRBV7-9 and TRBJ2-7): DTGVSQNPRHKITKRGQNVTFRCDPISEHNRLYWYRQTLGQGPEFLTYFQNEAQLEKSRLLSDRFSAERPKGSFSTLEIQRTEQGDSAMYLCASSPPEQLLIEQYFGPGTRLTVT.

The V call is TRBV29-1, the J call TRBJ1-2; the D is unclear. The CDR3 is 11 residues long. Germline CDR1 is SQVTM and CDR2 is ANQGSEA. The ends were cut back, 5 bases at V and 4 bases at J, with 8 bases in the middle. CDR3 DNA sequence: TGCAGCGTTCGCGGCCCCTATGGCTACACCTTC. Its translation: CSVRGPYGYTF.

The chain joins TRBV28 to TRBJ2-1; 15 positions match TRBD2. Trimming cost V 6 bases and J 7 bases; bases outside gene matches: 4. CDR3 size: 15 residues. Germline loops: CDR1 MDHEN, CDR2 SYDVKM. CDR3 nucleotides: TGTGCCAGCAGCCGGACTAGCGGGGGGGGGAATGAGCAGTTCTTC. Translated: CASSRTSGGGNEQFF.

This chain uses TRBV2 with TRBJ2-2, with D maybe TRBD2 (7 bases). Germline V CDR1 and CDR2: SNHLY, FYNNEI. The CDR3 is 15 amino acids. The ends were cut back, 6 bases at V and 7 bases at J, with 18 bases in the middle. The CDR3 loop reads CASRSPGGLVGELFF. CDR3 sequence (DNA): TGTGCCAGCAGATCACCGGGGGGCCTTGTCGGGGAGCTGTTTTTT. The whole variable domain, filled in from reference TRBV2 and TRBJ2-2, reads EPEVTQTPSHQVTQMGQEVILRCVPISNHLYFYWYRQILGQKVEFLVSFYNNEISEKSEIFDDQFSVERPDGSNFTLKIRSTKLEDSAMYFCASRSPGGLVGELFFGEGSRLTVL.

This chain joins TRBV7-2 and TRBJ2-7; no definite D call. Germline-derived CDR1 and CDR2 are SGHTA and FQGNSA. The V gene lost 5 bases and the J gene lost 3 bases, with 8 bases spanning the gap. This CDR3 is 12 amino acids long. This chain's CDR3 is CASSRSYYEQYF. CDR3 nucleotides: TGTGCCAGCAGCCGTTCGTACTACGAGCAGTACTTC.

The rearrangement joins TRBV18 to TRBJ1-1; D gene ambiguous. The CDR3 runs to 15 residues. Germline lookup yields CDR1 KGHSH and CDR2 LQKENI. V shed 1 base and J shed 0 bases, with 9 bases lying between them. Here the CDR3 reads CASSPLSQLNTEAFF. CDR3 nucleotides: TGTGCCAGCTCACCACTAAGTCAGTTGAACACTGAAGCTTTCTTT. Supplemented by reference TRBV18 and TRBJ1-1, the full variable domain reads NAGVMQNPRHLVRRRGQEARLRCSPMKGHSHVYWYRQLPEEGLKFMVYLQKENIIDESGMPKERFSAEFPKEGPSILRIQQVVRGDSAAYFCASSPLSQLNTEAFFGQGTRLTVV.

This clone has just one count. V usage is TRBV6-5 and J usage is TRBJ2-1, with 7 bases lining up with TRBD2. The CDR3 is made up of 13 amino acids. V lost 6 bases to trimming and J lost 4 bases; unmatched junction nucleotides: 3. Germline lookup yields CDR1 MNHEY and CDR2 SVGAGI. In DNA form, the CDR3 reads TGTGCCAGCAGGAGGGAGGGTTACAATGAGCAGTTCTTC. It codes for CASRREGYNEQFF.